The rows below give T cell receptor beta chains drawn from one sample of a study of blood T cells in healthy people across ages. TCRdb ran MiXCR on the 5' RACE reads and lists one entry per CDR3 protein. This table holds some 670,000 distinct CDR3 sequences, 40% to 65% found once. The sequenced sample consisted of blood. These receptors all come from a woman at least 80 years old in good health. The CDR3 runs from the conserved cysteine through the conserved F or W.

length	V	CDR3
16	TRBV28	CASSPHLGTSVNEQFF
14	TRBV20-1	CSARGDSSYNEQYF
14	TRBV29-1	CSVTGRLSGNTIYF
15	TRBV5-1	CASSHGLAGGLEQYF
15	TRBV6-5	CASSSTANNLGGYTF
13	TRBV6-5	CASSYSRGVEQYF
17	TRBV28	CASSSLTSGRYQETQYF
13	TRBV6-5	CASGPSGRETQYF
12	TRBV27	CATAWEDSPLHF
13	TRBV29-1	CSGGAGTGGEQFF
13	TRBV2	CASSANTYNEQFF
14	TRBV6-5	CASRESGGNQPQHF
14	TRBV7-9	CASSPREFTDTQYF
13	TRBV12-3/TRBV12-4	CASSLGFIETQFF
15	TRBV24-1	CATSDHDSNNYGYTF
13	TRBV20-1	CSARDLETYEQYF
13	TRBV29-1	CSVSAGTAYGQYF
15	TRBV20-1	CSADSGTGAEDTQYF
14	TRBV29-1	CSVRDRANTGELFF
13	TRBV20-1	CSLAGASLETQYF
15	TRBV7-2	CASSSVAGVVETQYF
13	TRBV7-2	CASSLFSAYDYTF
15	TRBV5-5	CASSLNWDGYNEQFF
14	TRBV7-2	CASSLVAPEGTQYF
16	TRBV7-2	CASSRARDSLIYGYTF
15	TRBV9	CASSVQRGAQETQYF
16	TRBV20-1	CSAREPTRGSNQPQHF
14	TRBV25-1	CASRAGPGANEQFF
16	TRBV28	CASITFRGSTNEKLFF
14	TRBV7-2	CASSPRGSWDIQYF
15	TRBV7-6	CASSLTPGTNTEAFF
15	TRBV10-3	CAISFDGTTNEKLFF
14	TRBV3-1	CASSLRTSNQPQHF
11	TRBV10-3	CAISETGELFF
14	TRBV20-1	CSARGLPGTDTQYF
13	TRBV5-1	CASSLVLNYGYTF
12	TRBV20-1	CSAQALLETQYF
13	TRBV7-2	CASNRDGGLSAFF
18	TRBV27	CASSKDRVTLNSGNTIYF
14	TRBV20-1	CSARLAGTTDTQYF
15	TRBV5-1	CASSRDLRGYNEQFF
15	TRBV12-3/TRBV12-4	CASSPSGGSFNEQFF
12	TRBV7-8	CASTGQNNEQFF
18	TRBV6-1	CASSGQTVEGLWPDTQYF
16	TRBV7-9	CASSSFGGGNTGELFF
19	TRBV6-1	CASSPGSGRAGWVRQEQFF
15	TRBV5-1	CASSLAGQPNTEAFF
12	TRBV2	CASSATGGPLHF
11	TRBV12-3/TRBV12-4	CASSLGTTAFF
13	TRBV5-1	CASSDVVEEKLFF
19	TRBV21-1	CASSKALPPRTGRYNEQFF
15	TRBV9	CASSVGGSGYNEQFF
15	TRBV5-1	CASSLRTGANEKLFF
13	TRBV5-1	CASSLDDRETQYF
14	TRBV27	CASSLAALTDTQYF
12	TRBV20-1	CSASPLLGTQYF